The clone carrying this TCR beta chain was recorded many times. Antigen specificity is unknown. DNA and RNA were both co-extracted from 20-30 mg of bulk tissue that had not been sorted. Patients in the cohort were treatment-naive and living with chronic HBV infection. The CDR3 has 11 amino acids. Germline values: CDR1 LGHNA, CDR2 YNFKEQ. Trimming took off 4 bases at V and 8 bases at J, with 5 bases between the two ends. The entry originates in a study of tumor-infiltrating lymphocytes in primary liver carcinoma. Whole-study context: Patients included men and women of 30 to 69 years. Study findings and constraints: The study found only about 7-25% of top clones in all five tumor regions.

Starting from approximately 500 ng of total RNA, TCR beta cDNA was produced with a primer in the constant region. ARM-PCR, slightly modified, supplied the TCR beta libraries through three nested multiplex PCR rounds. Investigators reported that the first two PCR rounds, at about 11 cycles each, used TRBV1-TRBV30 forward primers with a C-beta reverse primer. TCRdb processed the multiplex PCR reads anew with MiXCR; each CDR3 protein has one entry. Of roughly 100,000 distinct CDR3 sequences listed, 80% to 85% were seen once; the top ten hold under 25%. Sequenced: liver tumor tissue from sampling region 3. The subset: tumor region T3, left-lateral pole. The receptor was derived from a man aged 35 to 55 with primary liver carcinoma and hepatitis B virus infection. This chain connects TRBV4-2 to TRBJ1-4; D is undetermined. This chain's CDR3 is CASSLGEKLFF. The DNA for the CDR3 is TGTGCCAGCAGCCTAGGGGAAAAACTGTTTTTT.